What follows describes a single T cell receptor (beta chain). No cognate antigen has been identified for it. One base away there is no much larger clone; base qualities are not given. The immunoSEQ Assay, a bias-controlled multiplex PCR, was used to amplify TCRbeta CDR3 regions from genomic DNA. Per the source publication's procedure: Within the assay, amplification of reference gene primers was used to estimate how many nucleated cells each sample contained. Sequence reads were collapsed and filtered to measure the absolute abundance of every unique TCRbeta CDR3 rearrangement. For each sample, productive Simpson clonality was calculated as the square root of Simpson's diversity index over productive rearrangements. This is the immuneACCESS table as TCRdb keeps it, with only in-frame sequences that have V and J called. A part of the clones is gone; compared with another copy, unresolved V genes explain less than half, and the rest is unexplained. That table gives V, J and clone size, and the DNA gave D and trimming. Recorded for this sample are roughly 400,000 clones; more than 70% of them occurred a single time. 1.4% of the sample is in the top ten clones.

The sample is drawn from a study of blood T cell repertoires in COVID-19 (dated by TCRdb to 2020 to 2021). Describing the broader study: Collaborator samples came from the United States, Italy and Spain and covered acute and convalescent phases of COVID-19. The material from the prospective study consisted of cDNA or gDNA derived from T cells, B-cell-depleted T cells, or PBMCs. Where available, HLA class I and class II types were obtained from metadata supplied by the sample provider rather than from assay-based typing. A freely available public database, intended as a resource for researchers studying the immune response to SARS-CoV-2, is where the repertoires were released. Nearly every sample came with metadata listing a de-identified subject ID, COVID-19 status, age in years and sex. Deeply sampled blood TCRbeta repertoires from subjects exposed to, actively infected with, or recovered from COVID-19 were included in the dataset. The samples were drawn from two sources: the first 160 participants of the ongoing ImmuneRACE study, and 1,200 or so subjects contributed by 6 global collaborators.

Enrolling through a virtual design, the prospective study's participants ranged in age from roughly 18 to 95 years and lived across some 23 United States geographic areas. To assign participants to cohorts, the prospective study relied on clinical history that participants themselves reported in a screening survey and a study questionnaire. A participant counted as exposed if, within 2 weeks of entering the study, that participant had been in contact with someone who had a PCR-confirmed or clinician-diagnosed COVID-19 case. Mobile phlebotomists in the prospective study collected whole blood, serum and a nasopharyngeal or oropharyngeal swab from every participant. Participants in the prospective study had the option to provide additional blood draws and questionnaires over a roughly 2-month period. Before DNA extraction, blood samples from the prospective study were shipped at room temperature or frozen.

Findings and caveats that apply to the study as a whole: How much clinical and demographic metadata was included differed by source and by participant, and the metadata was provided uncurated.

CDR1 and CDR2 are drawn from the germline V gene: SQVTM, ANQGSEA. At the junction V is shortened by 2 bases and J by 7 bases, with 8 bases in between. Spanning cysteine to phenylalanine, the CDR3 consists of 11 amino acids. Kept here is only the CDR3 DNA, which spans 33 bases and is read in frame from base 1. The source is a woman younger than 35 who had been exposed to COVID-19. Sequencing input: PBMCs or T cells enriched from blood (not recorded which). The chain is encoded by TRBV29-1 joined to TRBJ1-1; the D gene identity is not certain. The DNA sequence is as follows: TGCAGCGTTGAATCTTCAGGTGAAGCTTTCTTT. Its protein is CSVESSGEAFF. Here the CDR3 is joined to the reference TRBV29-1 and TRBJ1-1 genes, and the full variable domain is: SAVISQKPSRDICQRGTSLTIQCQVDSQVTMMFWYRQQPGQSLTLIATANQGSEATYESGFVIDKFPISRPNLTFSTLTVSNMSPEDSSIYLCSVESSGEAFFGQGTRLTVV.